The 26 T cell receptor beta chains presented below share a single source sample, sequenced in a study of identical twins. MiXCR, applied by TCRdb to the 5' RACE reads, yields one record per CDR3 protein. The table includes more than 250,000 distinct CDR3 sequences, more than 6.5% detected once. The sample was also reused in another study, on yellow fever vaccine responses in identical twins.

Sequencing was performed on memory (CD45RO+) T cells sorted from blood. The receptors originated from a woman younger than 30 in good health.

V usage is TRBV4-1 and J usage is TRBJ2-3, with D perhaps matching TRBD1 (5 bases). Between the trimmed V and J ends, which lost 1 base and 2 bases, there was a span of 28 bases. The germline V gene encodes CDR1 MGHRA and CDR2 YSYEKL. There are 21 residues in the CDR3. The CDR3 nucleotides read TGCGCCAGCAGCCAAGCCGAAAAGACTTACCGCCTAGGGGCTAACACAGATACGCAGTATTTT. Amino acids: CASSQAEKTYRLGANTDTQYF.

This clonotype has ten or more counts. This rearrangement joins TRBV6-4 to TRBJ2-3, with a weak D call TRBD2 (5 bases). V lost 5 bases and J lost 3, with 15 bases in between. The V gene's germline CDR1 is MRHNA and CDR2 SNTAGT. The CDR3 length is 15 residues. The chain's CDR3 is CASSPGKGETDTQYF. The CDR3, as DNA: TGTGCCAGCAGTCCCGGTAAGGGAGAAACAGATACGCAGTATTTT.

This clonotype was counted ten times or more. The rearrangement uses TRBV12-3 or TRBV12-4 and TRBJ1-1, with 9 bases fitting TRBD1. CDR3 length: 17 residues. Trimming cost V 3 bases and J 5 bases; bases outside gene matches: 13. The CDR3 reads CASSFLQGTGGKTEAFF. CDR3 coding DNA: TGTGCCAGCAGTTTTCTTCAAGGAACAGGGGGCAAGACTGAAGCTTTCTTT.

This rearrangement joins TRBV3-1 to TRBJ2-6, with D perhaps being TRBD1 or TRBD2 (5 bases each). Germline CDR1 reads LGHDT; CDR2 reads YNNKEL (reference sequence). V lost 10 bases, J lost 0 bases, and 19 bases lay in between. The CDR3 totals 17 residues. CDR3 residues: CATCRGDSSSGANVLTF. CDR3 nucleotides: TGTGCCACCTGCCGGGGAGACAGTTCCTCTGGGGCCAACGTCCTGACTTTC.

This clonotype turned up a few times. This chain uses TRBV19 with TRBJ1-1; a weak D match, TRBD1 (5 bases). Trimming stripped 7 bases from V and 5 bases from J, with 20 bases between. Germline CDR1 LNHDA, CDR2 SQIVND (reference sequence). The CDR3 extends over 15 amino acids. The CDR3 loop is CASKAGSAERTEAFF. CDR3 DNA: TGTGCCAGTAAGGCAGGGTCGGCTGAAAGAACTGAAGCTTTCTTT.

This clonotype was recorded many times. The chain joins TRBV7-6 to TRBJ2-1; D call uncertain. Germline V gene data show CDR1 as SGHVS and CDR2 as FNYEAQ. V was cut by 1 base and J by 9 bases, with 19 bases left in between. This CDR3 region has 16 residues. The CDR3 reads CASSLVGASVSGEQFF. CDR3 in DNA: TGTGCCAGCAGCTTAGTAGGCGCTAGTGTTAGTGGTGAGCAGTTCTTC.

This clonotype was observed many times. The J gene is TRBJ2-1, the V gene TRBV6-1; TRBD2 is a possible D gene (7 bases). Germline CDR1 reads MNHNS; CDR2 reads SASEGT. V was pared by 5 bases and J by 2 bases, with 10 bases between. This CDR3 has 14 residues. The CDR3 here is CASSPGGPYNEQFF. In DNA, the CDR3 is TGTGCCAGCAGTCCGGGGGGCCCCTACAATGAGCAGTTCTTC.

V and J are TRBV3-1 and TRBJ1-3, with D unresolved. Trimming took off 1 base at V and 3 bases at J, with 13 bases between the two ends. The CDR3 totals 16 residues. Germline assignment: CDR1 LGHDT and CDR2 YNNKEL (reference sequence). The CDR3 DNA is TGTGCCAGCAGCCAAGGAGGTTCGGCAAGTGGAAACACCATATATTTT. Its translation is CASSQGGSASGNTIYF.

This clonotype turned up a few times. The chain couples TRBV24-1 to TRBJ2-1; tentatively, D is TRBD2 (5 bases). Germline V gives CDR1 KGHDR, CDR2 SFDVKD. This CDR3 has 17 residues. The V and J ends lost 1 base and 6 bases respectively, with 18 bases between them. This CDR3 is CATSDFSREGLGNEQFF. CDR3 bases: TGTGCCACCAGTGATTTCAGCCGAGAGGGTCTCGGCAATGAGCAGTTCTTC.

This clonotype was detected a few times. This chain links TRBV5-1 with TRBJ2-1, with 14 bases identical to TRBD2. Trimming at V came to 0 bases and at J to 8 bases, leaving 7 bases not matched to a gene. The CDR3 length is 17 residues. Per the germline V gene, CDR1 is SGHRS and CDR2 is YFSETQ. CDR3 in DNA: TGCGCCAGCAGCTTGGGACTAGCGGGAGGGTTGGGGGATGAGCAGTTCTTC. The encoded protein is CASSLGLAGGLGDEQFF.

The genes are TRBV10-3 and TRBJ2-7; D gene ambiguous. This CDR3 contains 14 residues. Germline loops: CDR1 ENHRY, CDR2 SYGVKD. The V gene lost 0 bases and the J gene lost 2 bases, with 8 bases spanning the gap. The CDR3 DNA is TGTGCCATCAGTGAGTCGAGGCGCGCCTACGAGCAGTACTTC. Encoded protein: CAISESRRAYEQYF.

There are a few counts of this clonotype. V gene TRBV5-4 combines with J gene TRBJ2-1, with D possibly TRBD2 on 5 matching bases. This CDR3 contains 17 residues. The germline V gene encodes CDR1 SGHNT and CDR2 YYREEE (reference sequence). The ends were cut back, 4 bases at V and 5 bases at J, with 22 bases in the middle. This chain's CDR3 is CASSLPFGERGNNEQFF. The CDR3 DNA reads TGTGCCAGCAGCCTTCCCTTCGGGGAGCGAGGGAACAATGAGCAGTTCTTC.

This clonotype was seen ten or more times. The CDR3 here is CASSRGPPGQETQYF. CDR3 DNA: TGTGCCAGCAGTCGGGGACCCCCGGGCCAAGAGACCCAGTACTTC. This chain links TRBV12-3 or TRBV12-4 with TRBJ2-5; possibly TRBD1 or TRBD2 for D (5 bases each). Between the trimmed V and J ends, which lost 5 bases and 1 base, there was a span of 14 bases. CDR3 length: 15 amino acids.

This clonotype was counted many times. The gene calls are TRBV7-9 and TRBJ2-3, with 8 bases identical to TRBD2. Losses at the gene ends were 1 base for V and 5 bases for J; bases not matched to a gene: 5. In germline, CDR1 is SEHNR, CDR2 FQNEAQ (reference sequence). The CDR3 contains 15 residues. DNA of the CDR3: TGTGCCAGCAGCTTAGGGGAACTAGCGGTAGATACGCAGTATTTT. Translated, it gives CASSLGELAVDTQYF.

This clonotype was recorded a few times. The chain uses TRBV20-1 and TRBJ2-7; TRBD2 matches at 12 bases. V was clipped by 5 bases and J by 6 bases; unmatched bases: 8. This CDR3 contains 14 residues. Germline V gives CDR1 DFQATT, CDR2 SNEGSKA (reference sequence). CDR3 amino acids: CSAATSGRLGEQYF. The CDR3 bases are TGCAGTGCTGCGACTAGCGGGAGACTGGGCGAGCAGTACTTC.

This clonotype was picked up many times. This chain connects TRBV5-5 to TRBJ1-5; the D gene is possibly TRBD1 (6 bases). The germline V and J ends were trimmed by 4 bases and 9 bases, with 14 bases remaining between them. CDR3 length: 13 residues. Germline V gene data show CDR1 as SGHKS and CDR2 as YYEKEE (reference sequence). CDR3 nucleotide sequence: TGTGCCAGCAGCATCACAGGGCTGGGGCCCCAGCATTTT. Encoded protein: CASSITGLGPQHF.

In its sample, this clonotype was seen many times. The V call is TRBV6-2 or TRBV6-3, the J call TRBJ1-1; 7 nucleotides agree with TRBD1. V dropped 0 bases and J dropped 8; count of bases not matched to a gene: 0. Germline V gene data show CDR1 as MNHEY and CDR2 as SVGEGT. There are 12 residues in the CDR3. The CDR3 DNA is TGTGCCAGCAGTTACTCGACAGGGGAAGCTTTCTTT. Amino acids: CASSYSTGEAFF.

Ten or more counts support this clonotype. The chain recombines TRBV5-1 with TRBJ1-6, with TRBD1 as a possible D gene (5 bases). Trimming took 0 bases from V and 9 from J, leaving 13 bases between them. The CDR3 spans 15 residues. CDR1 and CDR2 (germline): SGHRS, YFSETQ. The CDR3 sequence: CASSLEAGTGSPLHF. The CDR3 region has the DNA TGCGCCAGCAGCTTGGAGGCAGGGACGGGTTCACCCCTCCACTTT.

Here the CDR3 reads CASSLAGATGELFF. The CDR3 DNA follows: TGTGCCAGCAGCTTAGCAGGGGCCACCGGGGAGCTGTTTTTT. The gene calls are TRBV7-6 and TRBJ2-2; D is possibly TRBD1 (5 bases). The CDR3 has 14 residues. Trimming took 0 bases from V and 4 from J, leaving 6 bases between them. Germline loops: CDR1 SGHVS, CDR2 FNYEAQ.

Only a few counts were recorded for this clonotype. The chain combines TRBV7-7 with TRBJ2-5, with D maybe TRBD2 (5 bases). V was clipped by 8 bases and J by 5 bases, with 9 bases between them. The CDR3 totals 11 residues. In germline, CDR1 is SSHAT, CDR2 FNYEAQ (reference sequence). CDR3 sequence reads: CASGGFETQYF. The CDR3 DNA follows: TGTGCCAGCGGAGGATTTGAGACCCAGTACTTC.

This clonotype was detected a few times. The chain couples TRBV3-1 to TRBJ2-2; the D is unclear. V was trimmed by 1 base and J by 4 bases, leaving 10 bases between them. This CDR3 has 15 amino acids. Germline V gene data show CDR1 as LGHDT and CDR2 as YNNKEL (reference sequence). For the CDR3, the DNA is TGTGCCAGCAGCCAAGGAGTCGGACCCACCGGGGAGCTGTTTTTT. Its translation: CASSQGVGPTGELFF. Complete variable domain (other parts from reference TRBV3-1 and TRBJ2-2): DTAVSQTPKYLVTQMGNDKSIKCEQNLGHDTMYWYKQDSKKFLKIMFSYNNKELIINETVPNRFSPKSPDKAHLNLHINSLELGDSAVYFCASSQGVGPTGELFFGEGSRLTVL.

In this sample, this clonotype turned up a few times. The chain joins TRBV25-1 to TRBJ2-4, with D possibly being TRBD1 (5 bases). V lost 3 bases and J lost 0, with 18 bases in between. The germline V gene encodes CDR1 MGHDK and CDR2 SYGVNS. The CDR3 contains 18 residues. DNA for the CDR3: TGTGCCAGCAGTGATTCAGGGTTAGACGTCCTAGCCAAAAACATTCAGTACTTC. Translating it yields CASSDSGLDVLAKNIQYF.

The chain couples TRBV7-9 to TRBJ1-1, with a tentative D call TRBD1 (5 bases). Germline V gene sequence: CDR1 SEHNR, CDR2 FQNEAQ (reference sequence). Trimming stripped 5 bases from V and 4 bases from J, with 14 bases between. The CDR3 totals 14 residues. The CDR3 DNA is TGTGCCAGCAGCCCCCTCCCCGGGGGCACTGAAGCTTTCTTT. It encodes CASSPLPGGTEAFF.

This clonotype was found many times. This rearrangement joins TRBV6-4 to TRBJ2-2, with TRBD2 matching 8 bases. The CDR3 is 14 amino acids. CDR1 MRHNA and CDR2 SNTAGT come from the germline V gene. J gave up 3 bases and V 3 bases, and 0 bases lay outside the gene matches. The CDR3 protein is CASSEAGDTGELFF. Here the CDR3 DNA reads TGTGCCAGCAGTGAAGCGGGGGACACCGGGGAGCTGTTTTTT.

This clonotype was picked up many times. The chain couples TRBV2 to TRBJ2-7, with D unresolved. The germline gives CDR1 SNHLY, CDR2 FYNNEI. The CDR3 is made up of 13 amino acids. Trimming removed 8 bases at V and 6 bases at J, with 17 bases between. The CDR3 coding sequence is TGTGCCAGCGGCCTGGGTGTCTTGGGCGAGCAGTACTTC. Translated: CASGLGVLGEQYF.

At least ten counts were recorded for this clonotype. The J gene is TRBJ2-3, the V gene TRBV5-1; possibly TRBD1 for D (5 bases). The CDR3 extends over 16 amino acids. Trimming shortened V by 1 base and J by 4 bases, and 16 bases separated the two germline ends. Germline CDR1 reads SGHRS; CDR2 reads YFSETQ. The CDR3 DNA reads as TGCGCCAGCAGCTTGTTTTCAGGCTCAGGGTCAGATACGCAGTATTTT. Protein sequence: CASSLFSGSGSDTQYF.